A selection of T cell receptor beta chains follows, all from one sample in a study of T cell repertoires in cytomegalovirus infection. TCRdb reprocessed the reads via MiXCR and lists one record per CDR3 protein. The table shows 310,000 or so distinct CDR3 sequences, with about a tenth occurring only once. What was sequenced was PBMCs. The source is a human donor in good health (CMV status not recorded). Some clones in this sample may be carry-over from other donors' samples. Both conserved end residues are part of each CDR3. D genes are given only for firm matches. Some rows have no size entry. The others give once, few or many, or a class for an expanded clone.

d_gene	v_gene	j_gene	abundance	CDR3aa	CDR3nt
NA	TRBV6-6	TRBJ1-2	many	CASSYSGLNYGYTF	TGTGCCAGCAGTTACTCAGGATTGAACTATGGCTACACCTTC
NA	TRBV29-1	TRBJ2-7	NA	CSRNYEQYF	TGCAGCCGGAACTACGAGCAGTACTTC
NA	TRBV20-1	TRBJ1-1	many	CSARAGGGNTEAFF	TGCAGTGCTAGAGCCGGCGGCGGGAACACTGAAGCTTTCTTT
TRBD2	TRBV20-1	TRBJ2-3	NA	CSARELAGGDTQYF	TGCAGTGCTAGAGAACTAGCGGGGGGAGATACGCAGTATTTT
NA	TRBV5-1	TRBJ2-6	many	CASSFGVYGSGANVLTF	TGCGCCAGCAGCTTCGGGGTGTATGGCTCTGGGGCCAACGTCCTGACTTTC
NA	TRBV20-1	TRBJ1-2	many	CSASKTAYGYTF	TGCAGTGCTAGCAAGACAGCCTATGGCTACACCTTC
NA	TRBV4-3	TRBJ1-2	NA	CASSQDVGNGYTF	TGCGCCAGCAGCCAAGATGTGGGAAATGGCTACACCTTC
TRBD2	TRBV10-3	TRBJ2-5	many	CATRLAEHQETQYF	TGTGCCACAAGACTAGCGGAGCATCAAGAGACCCAGTACTTC
NA	TRBV14	TRBJ2-7	many	CASSGAVSYEQYF	TGTGCCAGCAGCGGGGCAGTCTCCTACGAGCAGTACTTC
TRBD1	TRBV25-1	TRBJ2-1	many	CASSEATGGPFNEQFF	TGTGCCAGCAGTGAAGCGACAGGGGGCCCATTTAATGAGCAGTTCTTC
TRBD1	TRBV4-2	TRBJ2-2	NA	CASSQGTGVYTGELFF	TGTGCCAGCAGCCAAGGAACAGGGGTTTACACCGGGGAGCTGTTTTTT
NA	TRBV3-1	TRBJ2-2	few	CASSQPVGELFF	TGTGCCAGCAGCCAACCCGTCGGGGAGCTGTTTTTT
NA	TRBV2	TRBJ1-5	NA	CASSDRGVGQPQHF	TGTGCCAGCAGTGACAGGGGAGTAGGGCAGCCCCAGCATTTT
NA	TRBV10-3	TRBJ2-1	many	CAMSRDMEGEQFF	TGTGCCATGTCCCGGGACATGGAAGGTGAGCAGTTCTTC
TRBD1	TRBV6-2/TRBV6-3	TRBJ1-2	many	CASSNSGTDYGYTF	TGTGCCAGCAGCAACTCCGGGACAGACTATGGCTACACCTTC
NA	TRBV6-9	TRBJ1-4	NA	CASRYTGRKNEKLFF	TGTGCCAGCAGGTACACAGGTCGTAAAAATGAAAAACTGTTTTTT
NA	TRBV12-3/TRBV12-4	TRBJ1-5	many	CASSIGWPQVGQPQHF	TGTGCCAGCAGTATAGGATGGCCTCAGGTGGGTCAGCCCCAGCATTTT
NA	TRBV28	TRBJ1-5	few	CASSAVRGNQPQHF	TGTGCCAGCTCCGCGGTCCGTGGCAATCAGCCCCAGCATTTT
NA	TRBV29-1	TRBJ1-1	NA	CSVVKTGANTEAFF	TGCAGCGTTGTAAAAACAGGAGCGAACACTGAAGCTTTCTTT
NA	TRBV5-1	TRBJ1-1	many	CASSLGGGVTTEAFF	TGCGCCAGCAGCTTGGGGGGAGGGGTTACCACTGAAGCTTTCTTT
NA	TRBV19	TRBJ1-1	many	CASNRAGAEAFF	TGTGCCAGTAATCGGGCCGGCGCTGAAGCTTTCTTT
NA	TRBV18	TRBJ1-1	few	CASSPGGKRNTEAFF	TGTGCCAGCTCACCAGGGGGCAAACGGAACACTGAAGCTTTCTTT
NA	TRBV2	TRBJ2-2	many	CASSVVGQGRTNTGELFF	TGTGCCAGCAGTGTAGTCGGTCAGGGAAGGACGAACACCGGGGAGCTGTTTTTT
NA	TRBV18	TRBJ2-1	many	CASSPPDLSSYNEQFF	TGTGCCAGCTCACCACCGGACCTTAGCTCCTACAATGAGCAGTTCTTC
NA	TRBV28	TRBJ1-5	many	CATSGVKQPQHF	TGTGCCACTTCGGGGGTTAAACAGCCCCAGCATTTT
TRBD1	TRBV2	TRBJ2-2	NA	CASSRDSTNTGELFF	TGTGCCAGCAGCCGGGACAGTACGAACACCGGGGAGCTGTTTTTT
NA	TRBV29-1	TRBJ1-1	many	CSVQGITEAFF	TGCAGCGTCCAGGGGATCACTGAAGCTTTCTTT
NA	TRBV28	TRBJ2-1	NA	CASSLQGGRSLNEQFF	TGTGCCAGCAGTCTCCAGGGCGGTAGGTCCCTCAATGAGCAGTTCTTC
NA	TRBV7-2	TRBJ2-7	many	CASSLVATSNFYYEQYF	TGTGCCAGCAGCTTAGTGGCGACTAGTAACTTCTACTACGAGCAGTACTTC
NA	TRBV14	TRBJ2-1	NA	CASSQDLTQNPYNEQFF	TGTGCCAGCAGCCAAGATTTGACACAGAACCCCTACAATGAGCAGTTCTTC
NA	TRBV28	TRBJ2-2	many	CASSTTAPGELFF	TGTGCCAGCAGTACTACGGCCCCCGGGGAGCTGTTTTTT
NA	TRBV11-2	TRBJ1-3	many	CASSPLTVSGNTIYF	TGTGCCAGCAGCCCCTTGACAGTCTCTGGAAACACCATATATTTT
TRBD1	TRBV7-6	TRBJ2-3	few	CASSLDRGGRNTQYF	TGTGCCAGCAGCTTGGACAGGGGAGGGAGAAATACGCAGTATTTT
NA	TRBV18	TRBJ1-1	NA	CASSLTLSGEHTEAFF	TGTGCCAGCTCACTCACCCTTTCAGGGGAGCACACTGAAGCTTTCTTT
NA	TRBV5-4	TRBJ2-6	many	CASSFGHLLSGANVLTF	TGTGCCAGCAGTTTTGGACACCTCCTCTCTGGGGCCAACGTCCTGACTTTC
NA	TRBV5-1	TRBJ1-1	many	CASSLVGIQAFF	TGCGCCAGCAGCTTGGTGGGGATTCAAGCTTTCTTT
NA	TRBV12-3/TRBV12-4	TRBJ2-7	many	CASSWERTSTPTYEQYF	TGTGCCAGCAGTTGGGAGAGGACATCCACCCCGACCTACGAGCAGTACTTC
NA	TRBV28	TRBJ1-1	few	CASSTQGSEAFF	TGTGCCAGCAGTACCCAGGGATCTGAAGCTTTCTTT
NA	TRBV7-2	TRBJ2-3	many	CASTQEPRSTDTQYF	TGTGCCAGCACTCAAGAACCCAGGAGCACAGATACGCAGTATTTT
NA	TRBV19	TRBJ1-1	many	CASTTLRESGRLMNTEAFF	TGTGCCAGTACTACTCTGAGGGAATCAGGGCGACTCATGAACACTGAAGCTTTCTTT
NA	TRBV7-9	TRBJ1-5	NA	CASSFYANPPQHF	TGTGCCAGCAGCTTCTATGCCAACCCGCCCCAGCATTTT
NA	TRBV7-2	TRBJ2-7	many	CASSQRPGPYEQYF	TGTGCCAGCAGTCAGCGGCCGGGCCCCTACGAGCAGTACTTC
NA	TRBV5-4	TRBJ2-1	few	CASSLGGTVSYNEQFF	TGTGCCAGCAGCTTGGGGGGGACCGTTTCCTACAATGAGCAGTTCTTC
NA	TRBV28	TRBJ1-1	many	CASSLMASVNTEAFF	TGTGCCAGCAGTTTGATGGCGAGCGTGAACACTGAAGCTTTCTTT
TRBD1	TRBV11-3	TRBJ2-1	many	CASSFRTGHGEQFF	TGTGCCAGCAGCTTCCGGACAGGGCACGGTGAGCAGTTCTTC
TRBD1	TRBV20-1	TRBJ1-3	many	CSAPDRAVSGNTIYF	TGCAGTGCCCCAGACAGGGCCGTCTCTGGAAACACCATATATTTT
NA	TRBV7-3	TRBJ1-5	NA	CASISPFLNQPQHF	TGTGCCAGCATCAGTCCGTTTTTAAATCAGCCCCAGCATTTT
TRBD2	TRBV12-3/TRBV12-4	TRBJ2-1	many	CASSLGLAGGYEQFF	TGTGCCAGCAGTTTGGGGCTAGCGGGGGGGTATGAGCAGTTCTTC
NA	TRBV6-2/TRBV6-3	TRBJ2-5	many	CATYEGEGETQYF	TGTGCCACCTACGAGGGGGAAGGGGAGACCCAGTACTTC
NA	TRBV29-1	TRBJ2-2	many	CSVRVGDVDTGELFF	TGCAGCGTTCGGGTTGGGGACGTGGACACCGGGGAGCTGTTTTTT
TRBD2	TRBV5-6	TRBJ2-1	NA	CASSLRLAGGREQFF	TGTGCCAGCAGCTTGAGACTAGCGGGGGGGCGTGAGCAGTTCTTC
NA	TRBV5-1	TRBJ2-7	many	CASSYARGYEQYF	TGCGCCAGCAGCTACGCCAGGGGCTACGAGCAGTACTTC
TRBD1	TRBV6-5	TRBJ2-7	many	CASSQDRGSYEQYF	TGTGCCAGCAGCCAGGACAGGGGCTCCTACGAGCAGTACTTC